These 17 T cell receptor beta chains were all obtained from the same sample, sequenced in a study of early T cells in non-severe SARS-CoV-2 infection. One entry per CDR3 protein results from TCRdb running MiXCR on the 5' RACE reads. The repertoire holds about 98,000 distinct CDR3 sequences, with approximately 10% as singletons. Input material: whole blood. The source of these receptors is an adult who was a healthcare worker with PCR-confirmed SARS-CoV-2 infection or an uninfected control (not recorded which).

The chain is built from TRBV5-5 and TRBJ2-2; D unclear. This CDR3 contains 13 residues. Germline loops: CDR1 SGHKS, CDR2 YYEKEE (reference sequence). Trimming took 1 base from V and 7 from J, leaving 8 bases between them. CDR3 bases: TGTGCCAGCAGCTTGTGGGGTAGCGGGGAGCTGTTTTTT. Protein product: CASSLWGSGELFF.

This clonotype has at least ten counts. The V gene is TRBV6-5, the J gene TRBJ2-2; D not certain. Germline V CDR1 and CDR2: MNHEY, SVGAGI. This CDR3 contains 12 residues. V lost 4 bases and J lost 8, with 8 bases in between. This chain's CDR3 is CASSSYPGELFF. The CDR3 coding sequence is TGTGCCAGCAGTTCTTATCCGGGGGAGCTGTTTTTT.

This clonotype appeared many times. This chain connects TRBV9 to TRBJ2-1; TRBD2 matches 8 bases. The CDR3 sequence is 13 residues long. V lost 5 bases and J lost 6; bases outside the gene matches: 4. Germline CDR1 and CDR2: SGDLS and YYNGEE. The CDR3 DNA sequence: TGTGCCAGCAGGAACGGGACTAGCAATGAGCAGTTCTTC. It translates to CASRNGTSNEQFF.

The chain joins TRBV5-1 to TRBJ1-4; D not certain. V lost 4 bases, J lost 0 bases, and 7 bases lay in between. The CDR3 is 14 residues long. Germline CDR1 reads SGHRS; CDR2 reads YFSETQ. This CDR3 reads CASSPPATNEKLFF. CDR3 nucleotide sequence: TGCGCCAGCAGCCCGCCAGCAACTAATGAAAAACTGTTTTTT.

The DNA of the CDR3 is TGTGCCAGCGGGGTAGTTGACACAGATACGCAGTATTTT. It is translated as CASGVVDTDTQYF. The chain joins TRBV28 to TRBJ2-3; D uncertain. This CDR3 is built from 13 residues. The germline V gene has CDR1 MDHEN and CDR2 SYDVKM. The V gene lost 8 bases and the J gene lost 2 bases, with 11 bases spanning the gap.

This clonotype was seen many times. V usage is TRBV28 and J usage is TRBJ2-2, with D possibly TRBD2 on 5 matching bases. The CDR3 totals 14 residues. The germline V gene has CDR1 MDHEN and CDR2 SYDVKM. The germline V and J ends were trimmed by 4 bases and 12 bases, with 18 bases remaining between them. DNA for the CDR3: TGTGCCAGCAGTTCCCCCTCCTCCGGGGTGAAGCTGTTTTTT. Encoded protein: CASSSPSSGVKLFF.

This clonotype showed up many times. The chain employs TRBV5-5 and TRBJ1-1; D not resolved. V was trimmed by 0 bases and J by 0 bases, leaving 9 bases between them. This CDR3 is 15 amino acids long. Germline CDR1 SGHKS, CDR2 YYEKEE (reference sequence). The CDR3, as DNA: TGTGCCAGCAGCTTGGAGGCCACCATGAACACTGAAGCTTTCTTT. This sequence encodes CASSLEATMNTEAFF.

This clonotype was seen at least ten times. The rearrangement links TRBV5-1 to TRBJ2-3, with TRBD1 matching 12 bases. The CDR3 is made up of 16 amino acids. Germline V gives CDR1 SGHRS, CDR2 YFSETQ. Losses at the gene ends were 1 base for V and 1 base for J; bases not matched to a gene: 1. The chain's CDR3 is CASSLWDRGRTDTQYF. The CDR3 nucleotides read TGCGCCAGCAGCTTGTGGGACAGGGGGCGCACAGATACGCAGTATTTT. Full variable domain (outside the CDR3, taken from reference TRBV5-1 and TRBJ2-3): KAGVTQTPRYLIKTRGQQVTLSCSPISGHRSVSWYQQTPGQGLQFLFEYFSETQRNKGNFPGRFSGRQFSNSRSEMNVSTLELGDSALYLCASSLWDRGRTDTQYFGPGTRLTVL.

This clonotype was seen at least ten times. J is TRBJ1-2 and V is TRBV6-5; 8 bases map to TRBD1. This CDR3 is 17 amino acids long. V trimming: 1 base; J trimming: 4 bases; junction bases outside the gene matches: 11. Germline V gives CDR1 MNHEY, CDR2 SVGAGI. In DNA, the CDR3 is TGTGCCAGCAGTTACTGGGGGACAGGTCCGAGCAGCTATGGCTACACCTTC. Translation: CASSYWGTGPSSYGYTF.

The chain has TRBV5-1 and TRBJ2-1, with unresolved D. The CDR3 extends over 12 amino acids. The germline V gene has CDR1 SGHRS and CDR2 YFSETQ. V was trimmed by 0 bases and J by 8 bases, leaving 6 bases between them. The CDR3 is CASSLALDEQFF. The CDR3 DNA is TGCGCCAGCAGCTTGGCCCTCGATGAGCAGTTCTTC. The variable domain in full, with the rest retrieved from reference TRBV5-1 and TRBJ2-1, is KAGVTQTPRYLIKTRGQQVTLSCSPISGHRSVSWYQQTPGQGLQFLFEYFSETQRNKGNFPGRFSGRQFSNSRSEMNVSTLELGDSALYLCASSLALDEQFFGPGTRLTVL.

The chain recombines TRBV20-1 with TRBJ1-3, with no clear D. Trimming removed 5 bases at V and 4 bases at J, with 6 bases between. The CDR3 sequence is 11 residues long. CDR1 and CDR2 from the germline V gene are DFQATT and SNEGSKA (reference sequence). The CDR3 nucleotides read TGCAGTGCTGCCTTGGGAAACACCATATATTTT. As protein: CSAALGNTIYF.

This clonotype was seen repeatedly, ten times or more. This sequence joins TRBV29-1 and TRBJ1-2, with 9 bases fitting TRBD1. Per germline, CDR1 SQVTM and CDR2 ANQGSEA. The CDR3 has 12 residues. Germline trimming cut 4 bases from V and 8 bases from J; bases unmatched to any gene: 5. The CDR3: CSVVRDRAGYTF. The CDR3 nucleotides read TGCAGCGTTGTTCGGGACAGGGCCGGCTACACCTTC.

This clonotype was picked up a small number of times. The chain combines TRBV20-1 with TRBJ2-3; no clear D. Germline CDR1 reads DFQATT; CDR2 reads SNEGSKA (reference sequence). The CDR3 is 13 residues long. The V and J ends lost 1 base and 2 bases respectively, with 7 bases between them. The CDR3: CSARGHTTDTQYF. CDR3 DNA sequence: TGCAGTGCTAGAGGACACACCACAGATACGCAGTATTTT.

This clonotype was observed many times. The chain combines TRBV27 with TRBJ1-2; D is ambiguous. The CDR3 contains 15 residues. Germline V gene lookup returns CDR1 MNHEY and CDR2 SMNVEV (reference sequence). The V gene lost 3 bases and the J gene lost 3 bases, with 14 bases spanning the gap. The CDR3 coding sequence is TGTGCCAGCAGTTTGTCCCGTCCCGGAGACTATGGCTACACCTTC. Encoded protein: CASSLSRPGDYGYTF.

This clonotype was counted between two and nine times. The chain has TRBV20-1 and TRBJ2-4; perhaps TRBD1 as D (5 bases). The CDR3 spans 17 residues. Germline V lookup: CDR1 DFQATT, CDR2 SNEGSKA (reference sequence). V dropped 0 bases and J dropped 0 bases, with 15 bases sitting between them. CDR3 bases: TGCAGTGCTAGAGATCGGACAAAACAAATAGCCAAAAACATTCAGTACTTC. It specifies CSARDRTKQIAKNIQYF.

The chain combines TRBV3-1 with TRBJ1-5, with 7 nucleotides matching TRBD1. V was pared by 4 bases and J by 3 bases, with 3 bases of the junction left unmatched. The CDR3 contains 14 residues. CDR1 and CDR2 from the germline V gene are LGHDT and YNNKEL (reference sequence). The CDR3 sequence: CASSLDRDNQPQHF. CDR3 bases: TGTGCCAGCAGCCTTGACAGGGACAATCAGCCCCAGCATTTT.

This clonotype was detected many times. This chain joins TRBV29-1 and TRBJ2-1, with D perhaps TRBD1 (6 bases). Germline V gives CDR1 SQVTM, CDR2 ANQGSEA. The CDR3 is 12 residues long. The V end lost 7 bases, the J end lost 8 bases, and 15 bases lay between the germline ends. Written as DNA, the CDR3 is TGCAGCGGTGATCAGGGGATCGATGAGCAGTTCTTC. It encodes CSGDQGIDEQFF.